The next 8 T cell receptor beta chains were all read from a single sample in a study of a mutant IDH1 vaccine in newly diagnosed glioma. The table came from immunoSEQ multiplex PCR; TCRdb's copy has only in-frame clones and leaves some out. Of 80,000 to 100,000 clones listed, around 79% are singletons. Indicated time point: baseline, week 1 (first vaccination visit). Noted treatment: pre-vaccination baseline after standard-of-care therapy. The source was PBMCs, collected from a glioma patient treated with radiotherapy, temozolomide or both. These receptors were collected from a man in his forties with glioma. Some clones in this sample may be carry-over from other donors' samples.

The V call is TRBV5-1, the J call TRBJ2-2; TRBD1 aligns across 10 bases. Germline V gene data show CDR1 as SGHRS and CDR2 as YFSETQ. Unmatched junction bases numbered 7, after V lost 4 bases and J lost 7 bases. CDR3 length: 15 residues. The CDR3 coding sequence is TGCGCCAGCAGCCTCGACAGGGGGCGAGGCGGGGAGCTGTTTTTT. Protein: CASSLDRGRGGELFF.

The chain joins TRBV6-6 to TRBJ2-1, with TRBD2 matching 10 bases. This CDR3 has 15 amino acids. The germline CDR1 and CDR2 sequences are MNHNY and SVGAGI (reference sequence). The V segment lost 6 bases and the J segment 2 bases; nucleotides outside the gene matches: 4. The CDR3 reads CASRTGLATYNEQFF. Here the CDR3 DNA reads TGTGCCAGCAGGACGGGACTAGCGACCTACAATGAGCAGTTCTTC.

CDR3 sequence reads: CAWSSEAIHNSPLHF. For the CDR3, the DNA is TGTGCCTGGAGTTCCGAGGCGATCCATAATTCACCCCTCCACTTT. The V gene is TRBV30, the J gene TRBJ1-6; D ambiguous. V was shortened by 2 bases and J by 5 bases, with 13 bases between the two germline ends. The germline V gene encodes CDR1 GTSNPN and CDR2 SVGIG (reference sequence). The CDR3 is 15 amino acids.

The rearrangement joins TRBV6-4 to TRBJ1-5, with D unclear. CDR3 length: 15 residues. Looked up from germline, CDR1 is MRHNA and CDR2 is SNTAGT. The ends were cut back, 7 bases at V and 0 bases at J, with 13 bases in the middle. DNA of the CDR3: TGTGCCAGCACCTGGGTTCGGGGTAGCAATCAGCCCCAGCATTTT. Translating it yields CASTWVRGSNQPQHF.

This chain links TRBV7-9 with TRBJ1-1, with 8 bases aligning to TRBD1. The CDR3 spans 15 residues. After removal of 5 bases from V and 5 bases from J, the junction contained 10 bases not matched to a gene. Germline V lookup: CDR1 SEHNR, CDR2 FQNEAQ (reference sequence). The CDR3, as DNA: TGTGCCAGCAGCCCAGGTGGACAGGGAGGGACTGAAGCTTTCTTT. Its protein product is CASSPGGQGGTEAFF.

This chain links TRBV19 with TRBJ1-2, with D perhaps TRBD1 (5 bases). The CDR3 runs 15 residues. Germline assignment: CDR1 LNHDA and CDR2 SQIVND (reference sequence). The V and J ends lost 1 base and 2 bases respectively, with 11 bases between them. CDR3 protein: CASSIGVGDNYGYTF. As DNA, the CDR3 is TGTGCCAGTAGTATAGGAGTCGGGGACAACTATGGCTACACCTTC.

V gene TRBV5-4 combines with J gene TRBJ1-5; D is possibly TRBD1 (6 bases). Trimming took off 1 base at V and 7 bases at J, with 12 bases between the two ends. The germline V gene has CDR1 SGHNT and CDR2 YYREEE (reference sequence). This CDR3 contains 14 residues. The CDR3 DNA is TGTGCCAGCAGCTTGCGAGGGGGTGGCCAGCCCCAGCATTTT. This sequence encodes CASSLRGGGQPQHF.

The J gene is TRBJ1-2, the V gene TRBV6-5; perhaps TRBD1 as D (6 bases). CDR1 MNHEY and CDR2 SVGAGI come from the germline V gene. V was trimmed by 2 bases and J by 2 bases, leaving 12 bases between them. CDR3 size: 15 residues. CDR3 coding DNA: TGTGCCAGCAGTTACGGGGGGGGCACCAACTATGGCTACACCTTC. It encodes CASSYGGGTNYGYTF.